The source of this T cell receptor beta chain is a study of T cells in Graves' hyperthyroidism and ophthalmopathy. Trimming at V came to 1 base and at J to 5 bases, leaving 7 bases not matched to a gene. There are 16 residues in the CDR3. The V gene's germline CDR1 is SGHTA and CDR2 FQGNSA. RNA transcripts served as the template for amplifying TCR beta CDR3 regions. Carried out on the TCR CDR3, a first-round RT-PCR used the HTBI primer set. Using its own MiXCR run on the multiplex PCR reads, TCRdb lists one record per CDR3 protein. The sample has about 350,000 distinct CDR3 sequences, 14% seen once; the top ten hold under 30%. Stability of Graves' hyperthyroidism was defined as absent ophthalmopathy progression within 18 months. This clonotype was seen repeatedly, ten times or more.

The receptor was isolated from a woman aged 25 to 45 with Graves' hyperthyroidism. The V and J genes are TRBV7-2 and TRBJ2-5, with TRBD1 matching 10 bases. The specimen was blood. The CDR3 DNA reads as TGTGCCAGCAGCTTAGATCCGGGACAGGGGTCGGAGACCCAGTACTTC. Translated: CASSLDPGQGSETQYF.